The clone carrying this T cell receptor beta chain was counted only a few times. This sample was included in a study of tumor T cells in aggressive B-cell lymphoma. Germline CDR1 is SGHNT and CDR2 is YYREEE (reference sequence). With 4 bases clipped from V and 5 bases from J, the junction kept 5 bases outside the gene matches. This CDR3 is built from 14 residues. Clones were read by immunoSEQ multiplex PCR, and TCRdb kept only the in-frame ones, dropping some. The table records around 6,300 clones, 88% of them present only once. The sequence came from an adult with diffuse large B cell lymphoma. Some clones in this sample may be carry-over from other donors' samples. This chain joins TRBV5-4 and TRBJ2-7; 11 bases are shared with TRBD1. Sequences were obtained from tumor tissue. CDR3 nucleotides: TGTGCCAGCAGCACGGACAGGGGGCTGGACGAGCAGTACTTC. As protein: CASSTDRGLDEQYF.